The 27 T cell receptor beta chains below all came from one sample that was sequenced in a study of PD-1 blockade in classical Hodgkin lymphoma (dated by TCRdb to the early 2020s). The time point label, read with the paper, signifies: cycle 1 day 1 (C1D1), immediately before nivolumab initiation. Every trial patient had relapsed after autologous stem cell transplantation, and cohorts A, B and C differed in prior brentuximab vedotin exposure. Magnetic negative selection with a Miltenyi CD4+ T cell isolation kit was used to purify CD4+ T cells from thawed PBMCs. The library came from the immunoSEQ multiplex PCR assay. This immuneACCESS table, as held by TCRdb, lists in-frame sequences with V and J called but not all clones. Of the missing ones, under half trace to an unresolved V gene in checked studies; the others have no known cause. The sample includes roughly 7,200 clones, with around four fifths observed a single time. The ten largest clones take up under 5% of the sample.

This material consisted of CD4+ T cells from blood, taken at baseline. The receptors were gathered from a human donor with classical Hodgkin lymphoma.

This clone was seen once. V usage is TRBV11-2 and J usage is TRBJ1-2; 7 bases are shared with TRBD1. Germline-derived CDR1 and CDR2 are SGHAT and FQNNGV. Trimming cost V 5 bases and J 4 bases; bases outside gene matches: 4. The CDR3 length is 13 residues. This chain's CDR3 is CASSVDRAYGYTF. The DNA of the CDR3 is TGTGCCAGCAGCGTTGACAGGGCCTATGGCTACACCTTC.

As to this clone: The junction differs from germline at one of its ends, possibly a read error. The chain employs TRBV7-7 and TRBJ2-3; D ambiguous. This CDR3 is 13 amino acids long. Germline CDR1 is SSHAT and CDR2 is FNYEAQ (reference sequence). As DNA, the CDR3 is TGTGCTAGCAGCTTAGTTGGGGATGATACGCAGTATTTT. Amino acids: CASSLVGDDTQYF.

There are a few counts of this clone. V usage is TRBV10-1 and J usage is TRBJ1-1, with D unclear. The CDR3 is made up of 14 amino acids. CDR1 is WNHNN and CDR2 is SYGVQD in the germline V gene (reference sequence). V was clipped by 3 bases and J by 0 bases, with 8 bases between them. CDR3: CASSEGGLNTEAFF. As DNA, the CDR3 is TGCGCCAGCAGTGAAGGAGGTCTGAACACTGAAGCTTTCTTT.

This chain uses TRBV4-3 with TRBJ1-3; 7 bases are shared with TRBD1. J lost 1 base, V lost 7 bases, and 13 bases had no gene match. The CDR3 is made up of 17 amino acids. Germline CDR1 is LGHNA and CDR2 is YSLEER. The DNA for the CDR3 is TGCGCCAGCAACCAGGGGGTAGGGAGTACATCTGGAAACACCATATATTTT. Its protein product is CASNQGVGSTSGNTIYF.

V usage is TRBV11-2 and J usage is TRBJ2-1; D call uncertain. The CDR3 extends over 13 amino acids. In germline, CDR1 is SGHAT, CDR2 FQNNGV. The V gene lost 1 base and the J gene lost 12 bases, with 13 bases spanning the gap. In DNA, the CDR3 is TGTGCCAGCAGCTTAGGCGAGTCGGTAGGGCAGTTCTTC. Amino acid sequence: CASSLGESVGQFF.

The V call is TRBV18, the J call TRBJ1-4; D is ambiguous. The CDR3 loop spans 13 amino acids. Germline V CDR1 and CDR2: KGHSH, LQKENI. V was cut by 2 bases and J by 4 bases, with 5 bases left in between. The CDR3 region is CASSPTLNEKLFF. CDR3 DNA sequence: TGTGCCAGCTCACCAACCCTTAATGAAAAACTGTTTTTT.

About this clone itself: Relative to the germline gene, one junction end is altered; a read error may explain this. J is TRBJ1-2 and V is TRBV5-1; 10 bases agree with TRBD1. CDR1 and CDR2 from the germline V gene are SGHRS and YFSETQ. The CDR3 consists of 15 residues. The CDR3, as DNA: TGTGCCAGCAGCTTGCCCGACAGGGGGCGCGGAGGCTACACCTTC. It codes for CASSLPDRGRGGYTF.

The V and J genes are TRBV4-1 and TRBJ1-4; 8 bases align to TRBD1. CDR3 length: 13 amino acids. Unmatched junction bases numbered 3, after V lost 4 bases and J lost 8 bases. Germline CDR1 is MGHRA and CDR2 is YSYEKL. The DNA of the CDR3 is TGCGCCAGCAGCCTTACAGGGGGAGAAAAACTGTTTTTT. The encoded protein is CASSLTGGEKLFF.

The chain carries TRBV18 and TRBJ2-5, with D possibly TRBD2 on 5 matching bases. The CDR3 consists of 15 residues. Germline lookup yields CDR1 KGHSH and CDR2 LQKENI. V was shortened by 4 bases and J by 3 bases, with 15 bases between the two germline ends. The CDR3 DNA is TGTGCCAGCTCACTTCCGGGAACAAAAGAAGAGACCCAGTACTTC. This encodes CASSLPGTKEETQYF.

The CDR3 nucleotides read TGTGCCAGCAGCCCCCTCCGAGCGGGAGGGAGCACAGATACGCAGTATTTT. Protein product: CASSPLRAGGSTDTQYF. The V call is TRBV7-9, the J call TRBJ2-3, with 10 bases fitting TRBD2. Trimming removed 5 bases from V and 0 bases from J; junction bases left unmatched: 8. CDR1 and CDR2 (germline): SEHNR, FQNEAQ (reference sequence). This CDR3 comprises 17 residues.

This chain joins TRBV15 and TRBJ1-1, with a weak D call TRBD1 (5 bases). Germline loops: CDR1 LNHNV, CDR2 YYDKDF (reference sequence). The germline V and J ends were trimmed by 3 bases and 4 bases, with 15 bases remaining between them. This CDR3 region has 15 residues. The CDR3 nucleotides are TGTGCCACCAGCAGTCGCGGTGGCGGGGGCACTGAAGCTTTCTTT. This sequence encodes CATSSRGGGGTEAFF.

The CDR3, as DNA: TGTGCCAGCAGCGTAGCAGGGGGCGACCGCACAGATACGCAGTATTTT. Its protein product is CASSVAGGDRTDTQYF. V usage is TRBV9 and J usage is TRBJ2-3; 8 bases match TRBD1. V shed 0 bases, J shed 1 base, and the junction held 4 bases outside the gene matches. The CDR3 spans 16 residues. Looked up from germline, CDR1 is SGDLS and CDR2 is YYNGEE.

Comments on this clone: A junction boundary mismatches the germline segment, possibly from a read error. V is TRBV11-2 and J is TRBJ2-5; the match to TRBD1 covers 10 bases. This CDR3 has 13 residues. Per germline, CDR1 SGHAT and CDR2 FQNNGV. The CDR3 protein is CASSSTRDRGLNF. DNA for the CDR3: TGTGCCAGCAGCTCAACCCGGGACAGGGGCTTGAACTTC. The whole variable domain, filled in from reference TRBV11-2 and TRBJ2-5, reads EAGVAQSPRYKIIEKRQSVAFWCNPISGHATLYWYQQILGQGPKLLIQFQNNGVVDDSQLPKDRFSAERLKGVDSTLKIQPAKLEDSAVYLCASSSTRDRGLNFGPGTRLLVL.

This clone was detected only once. The chain employs TRBV19 and TRBJ1-5; D gene ambiguous. The CDR3 is made up of 14 amino acids. Germline V gene sequence: CDR1 LNHDA, CDR2 SQIVND (reference sequence). Trimming pared 4 bases from V and 0 bases from J, leaving 7 bases between. This CDR3 reads CASSRADSNQPQHF. In nucleotides, the CDR3 is TGTGCCAGTAGTAGGGCGGATAGCAATCAGCCCCAGCATTTT.

The genes are TRBV12-5 and TRBJ2-2, with D uncertain. This CDR3 is built from 15 residues. Per the germline V gene, CDR1 is LGHNT and CDR2 is FRNRAP. With 0 bases removed from V and 1 base from J, the gap between germline ends came to 6 bases. The CDR3: CASGLVHGNTGELFF. CDR3 coding DNA: TGTGCTAGTGGTTTGGTACACGGGAACACCGGGGAGCTGTTTTTT.

The V and J genes are TRBV5-1 and TRBJ2-3, with D hard to call. CDR3 length equals 12 residues. V lost 4 bases and J lost 4, with 7 bases in between. Germline CDR1 SGHRS, CDR2 YFSETQ. The chain's CDR3 is CASSLWADTQYF. The CDR3 coding sequence is TGCGCCAGCAGCCTCTGGGCAGATACGCAGTATTTT.

This clone was recorded only once. The chain carries TRBV5-1 and TRBJ1-1, with D hard to call. Germline lookup yields CDR1 SGHRS and CDR2 YFSETQ. This CDR3 region has 13 residues. Trimming shortened V by 2 bases and J by 4 bases, and 9 bases separated the two germline ends. This chain's CDR3 is CASSLGAGTEAFF. The CDR3 DNA is TGCGCCAGCAGCTTAGGCGCCGGCACTGAAGCTTTCTTT. The whole variable domain, remainder taken from reference TRBV5-1 and TRBJ1-1, is KAGVTQTPRYLIKTRGQQVTLSCSPISGHRSVSWYQQTPGQGLQFLFEYFSETQRNKGNFPGRFSGRQFSNSRSEMNVSTLELGDSALYLCASSLGAGTEAFFGQGTRLTVV.

The chain uses TRBV19 and TRBJ1-2; a possible D gene is TRBD1 (6 bases). V lost 4 bases and J lost 4, with 16 bases in between. Germline CDR1 LNHDA, CDR2 SQIVND (reference sequence). CDR3 length equals 15 residues. The CDR3 reads CASSTRTAETYGYTF. The CDR3 DNA sequence: TGTGCCAGTAGTACTAGGACAGCTGAAACCTATGGCTACACCTTC.

V usage is TRBV25-1 and J usage is TRBJ1-2; D may be TRBD1 (6 bases). From germline, CDR1 is MGHDK and CDR2 SYGVNS. The V gene lost 6 bases and the J gene lost 7 bases, with 24 bases spanning the gap. This CDR3 is 16 amino acids long. Written as DNA, the CDR3 is TGTGCCAGCAGGCCTTCGGGCTGGACAGCTAATGGTGGCTACACCTTC. It is translated as CASRPSGWTANGGYTF.

This chain links TRBV29-1 with TRBJ1-1; D gene ambiguous. The CDR3 spans 12 residues. The V gene's germline CDR1 is SQVTM and CDR2 ANQGSEA. V gave up 7 bases and J gave up 3 bases, with 12 bases separating them. The CDR3 protein is CSAHDLYTEAFF. The CDR3, as DNA: TGCAGCGCTCACGATTTATACACTGAAGCTTTCTTT. Together with reference TRBV29-1 and TRBJ1-1, the CDR3 gives the full variable domain: SAVISQKPSRDICQRGTSLTIQCQVDSQVTMMFWYRQQPGQSLTLIATANQGSEATYESGFVIDKFPISRPNLTFSTLTVSNMSPEDSSIYLCSAHDLYTEAFFGQGTRLTVV.

The rearrangement links TRBV28 to TRBJ1-3; 9 bases agree with TRBD1. The CDR3 spans 14 residues. J gave up 8 bases and V 6 bases, and 8 bases lay outside the gene matches. The V gene's germline CDR1 is MDHEN and CDR2 SYDVKM. CDR3 nucleotides: TGTGCCAGCAGACCCACAGGGGGCAGGGACACCATATATTTT. It specifies CASRPTGGRDTIYF.

The gene calls are TRBV5-1 and TRBJ2-1, with 8 nucleotides matching TRBD2. V trimming: 4 bases; J trimming: 1 base; junction bases outside the gene matches: 4. CDR3 length: 15 amino acids. CDR1 is SGHRS and CDR2 is YFSETQ in the germline V gene. DNA for the CDR3: TGCGCCAGCAGCACTAGCGGAAAGTCCTACAATGAGCAGTTCTTC. Its translation: CASSTSGKSYNEQFF.

V is TRBV11-2 and J is TRBJ2-5; D ambiguous. The CDR3 has 12 amino acids. The germline CDR1 and CDR2 sequences are SGHAT and FQNNGV. Trimming stripped 2 bases from V and 5 bases from J, with 6 bases between. CDR3 in amino acids: CASSLTHETQYF. CDR3 bases: TGTGCCAGCAGCTTAACACACGAGACCCAGTACTTC.

The chain carries TRBV7-6 and TRBJ2-5; 7 nucleotides align to TRBD1. Unmatched junction bases numbered 5, after V lost 1 base and J lost 0 bases. This CDR3 has 16 amino acids. Germline V CDR1 and CDR2: SGHVS, FNYEAQ. The CDR3: CASSLGWGTDQETQYF. CDR3 coding DNA: TGTGCCAGCAGCTTAGGATGGGGGACAGACCAAGAGACCCAGTACTTC. Based on the CDR3 plus reference TRBV7-6 and TRBJ2-5, the full variable domain is GAGVSQSPRYKVTKRGQDVALRCDPISGHVSLYWYRQALGQGPEFLTYFNYEAQQDKSGLPNDRFSAERPEGSISTLTIQRTEQRDSAMYRCASSLGWGTDQETQYFGPGTRLLVL.

CDR3 nucleotide sequence: TGTGCCTGGAGTCTCCCGGGTGCCGGGGCCAACGTCCTGACTTTC. It yields the protein CAWSLPGAGANVLTF. The chain employs TRBV30 and TRBJ2-6; D gene unclear. Looked up from germline, CDR1 is GTSNPN and CDR2 is SVGIG (reference sequence). The CDR3 sequence is 15 residues long. V dropped 2 bases and J dropped 4 bases, with 12 bases sitting between them.

This clone was picked up a small number of times. The V call is TRBV18, the J call TRBJ2-7, with 7 bases aligning to TRBD1. The CDR3 loop spans 14 amino acids. The V segment lost 0 bases and the J segment 6 bases; nucleotides outside the gene matches: 5. Germline loops: CDR1 KGHSH, CDR2 LQKENI. The DNA for the CDR3 is TGTGCCAGCTCACCACCGGGACAGTTGGCCGAGCAGTACTTC. Protein: CASSPPGQLAEQYF.

The gene calls are TRBV15 and TRBJ2-1, with no clear D. The CDR3 runs 15 residues. V shed 1 base and J shed 5 bases, with 12 bases lying between them. CDR1 LNHNV and CDR2 YYDKDF come from the germline V gene (reference sequence). The CDR3 spells CATSRGGTANNEQFF. DNA of the CDR3: TGTGCCACCAGCAGAGGCGGAACGGCAAACAATGAGCAGTTCTTC. The full variable domain, its missing parts supplied by reference TRBV15 and TRBJ2-1, is DAMVIQNPRYQVTQFGKPVTLSCSQTLNHNVMYWYQQKSSQAPKLLFHYYDKDFNNEADTPDNFQSRRPNTSFCFLDIRSPGLGDTAMYLCATSRGGTANNEQFFGPGTRLTVL.